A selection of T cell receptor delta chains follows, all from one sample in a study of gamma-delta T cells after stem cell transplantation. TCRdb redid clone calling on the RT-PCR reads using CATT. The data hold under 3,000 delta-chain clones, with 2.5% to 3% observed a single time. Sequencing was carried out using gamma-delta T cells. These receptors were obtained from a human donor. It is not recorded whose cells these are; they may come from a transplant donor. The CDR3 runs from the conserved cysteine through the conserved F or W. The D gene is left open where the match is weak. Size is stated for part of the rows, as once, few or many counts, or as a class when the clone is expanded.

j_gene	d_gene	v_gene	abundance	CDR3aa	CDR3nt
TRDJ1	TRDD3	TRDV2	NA	CACDTVLGAQGKSETDKLIF	TGTGCCTGCGACACCGTACTGGGGGCTCAGGGCAAGAGCGAGACCGATAAACTCATCTTT
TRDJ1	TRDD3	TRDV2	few	CACDTLLGDSLGDKPIF	TGTGCCTGTGACACTCTACTGGGGGATTCACTCGGTGATAAACCCATCTTT
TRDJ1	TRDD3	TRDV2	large	CACDTITGGLDTDKLIF	TGTGCCTGTGACACGATAACTGGGGGTCTAGACACCGATAAACTCATCTTT
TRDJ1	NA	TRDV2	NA	CACDTLGSTGATDKLIF	TGTGCCTGTGACACGCTGGGGTCCACGGGGGCCACCGATAAACTCATCTTT
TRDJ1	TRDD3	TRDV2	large	CACDTLRLGDSLEGQYTDKLIF	TGTGCCTGTGACACGCTTCGACTGGGGGATTCGCTCGAGGGTCAGTACACCGATAAACTCATCTTT
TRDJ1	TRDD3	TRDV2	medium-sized	CACDPLGGGYAGARLIF	TGTGCCTGTGACCCGCTGGGTGGGGGATACGCGGGCGCACGCCTCATCTTT
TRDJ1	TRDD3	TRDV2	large	CACDTLPGDTKRFELIF	TGTGCCTGTGACACGCTCCCGGGGGATACAAAACGATTTGAACTCATCTTT
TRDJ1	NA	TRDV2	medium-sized	CACDTVTKSRDVDKLIF	TGTGCCTGTGACACCGTGACCAAATCTAGGGATGTCGATAAACTCATCTTT
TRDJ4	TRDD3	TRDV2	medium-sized	CACDTGFGLGDRGSLIF	TGTGCCTGTGACACCGGGTTCGGACTGGGGGATAGAGGGTCCCTGATCTTT
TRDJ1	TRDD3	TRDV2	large	CACDTVTGGRWNDKLIF	TGTGCCTGTGACACTGTCACTGGGGGAAGATGGAACGATAAACTCATCTTT
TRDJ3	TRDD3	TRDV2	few	CACDTLGDTQRSWDTRQMFF	TGTGCCTGTGACACCTTGGGGGATACGCAAAGATCCTGGGACACCCGACAGATGTTTTTC
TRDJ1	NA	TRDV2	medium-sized	CACDTLGTDADKLIF	TGTGCCTGTGACACCCTGGGGACTGACGCCGATAAACTCATCTTT
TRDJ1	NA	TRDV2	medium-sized	CACDAVLKNDKLIF	TGTGCCTGTGATGCCGTACTGAAGAACGATAAACTCATCTTT
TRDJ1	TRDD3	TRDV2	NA	CACDTVQGSFLPLGDTRDKLIF	TGTGCCTGTGACACAGTTCAGGGGTCCTTCCTTCCGCTGGGGGATACGCGTGATAAACTCATCTTT
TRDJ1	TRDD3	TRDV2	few	CACDPLLGDTKGGEYTDKLIF	TGTGCCTGTGACCCTCTACTGGGGGATACAAAGGGTGGTGAGTACACCGATAAACTCATCTTT
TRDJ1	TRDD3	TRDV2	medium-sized	CACDTLLGGSLTDKLIF	TGTGCCTGTGACACCCTACTGGGGGGGAGCCTCACCGATAAACTCATCTTT
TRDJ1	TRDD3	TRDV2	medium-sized	CACDTVSSRTGGQEVPDKLIF	TGTGCCTGTGACACCGTATCTTCTCGTACTGGGGGACAGGAGGTCCCCGATAAACTCATCTTT
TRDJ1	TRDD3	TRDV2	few	CACDTVLGDTGSTDKFIF	TGTGCCTGTGACACCGTACTGGGGGATACGGGGTCCACCGATAAATTCATCTTT
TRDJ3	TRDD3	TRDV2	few	CACDTPTSTGDTGSSRDTRQMFF	TGTGCCTGTGACACCCCCACCTCTACTGGGGATACGGGGAGCTCCCGGGACACCCGACAGATGTTTTTC
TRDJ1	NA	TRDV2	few	CACDTIGTYTDKLIF	TGTGCCTGTGACACTATAGGGACGTACACCGATAAACTCATCTTT
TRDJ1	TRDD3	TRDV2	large	CACDTLLGDTRETDKLIF	TGTGCCTGTGACACTTTACTGGGGGATACGCGAGAAACCGATAAACTCATCTTT
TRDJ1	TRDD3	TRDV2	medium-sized	CACDPLLGDTSDKLIF	TGTGCCTGTGACCCGTTACTGGGGGATACATCCGATAAACTCATCTTT
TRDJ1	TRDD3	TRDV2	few	CACDPLLGDTGYTDKLIF	TGTGCCTGTGACCCGTTACTGGGGGATACGGGGTACACCGATAAACTCATCTTT
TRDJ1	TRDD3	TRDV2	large	CACDTLTGGPPNDKLIF	TGTGCCTGTGACACCTTGACTGGGGGTCCTCCCAACGATAAACTCATCTTT
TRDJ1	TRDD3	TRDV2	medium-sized	CACDTVAGGYATDKLIF	TGTGCCTGTGACACCGTGGCTGGGGGTTACGCCACCGATAAACTCATCTTT
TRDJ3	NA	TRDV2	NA	CACDTPGVTSSWDTRQMFF	TGTGCCTGTGACACCCCAGGGGTTACAAGCTCCTGGGACACCCGACAGATGTTTTTC
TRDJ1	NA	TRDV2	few	CACDTLRDNGDKLIF	TGTGCCTGTGACACGCTGAGGGATAACGGCGATAAACTCATCTTT
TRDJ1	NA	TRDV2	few	CACDTAEVRETDKLIF	TGTGCCTGTGACACCGCGGAGGTCAGGGAGACCGATAAACTCATCTTC
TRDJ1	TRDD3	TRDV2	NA	CACDNLLLGDTGLADKLIF	TGTGCCTGTGATAATCTACTACTGGGGGATACTGGGCTTGCCGATAAACTCATCTTT
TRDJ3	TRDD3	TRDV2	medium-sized	CACDTGGIDSWDTRQMFF	TGTGCCTGTGACACCGGGGGGATCGACTCCTGGGACACCCGACAGATGTTTTTC
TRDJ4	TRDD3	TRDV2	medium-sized	CACDELLGDTRPLIF	TGTGCCTGTGACGAGCTACTGGGGGATACCAGACCCCTGATCTTT
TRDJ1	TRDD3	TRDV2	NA	CACDTVLDAGGSYTDKLIF	TGTGCCTGTGACACGGTTTTGGATGCTGGGGGGTCGTACACCGATAAACTCATCTTT
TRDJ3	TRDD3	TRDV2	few	CACDTPGGSGSGDTRQMFF	TGTGCCTGTGACACCCCTGGGGGATCTGGTTCCGGAGACACCCGACAGATGTTTTTC
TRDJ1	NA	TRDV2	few	CACGTIGRSTKLIF	TGTGCCTGTGGCACCATTGGGAGATCAACAAAACTCATCTTT
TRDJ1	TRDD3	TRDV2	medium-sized	CACDLITGGTYTDKLIF	TGTGCCTGTGACTTGATTACTGGGGGAACTTACACCGATAAACTCATCTTT
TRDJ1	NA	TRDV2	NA	CACDPTSYGSTGLGISNTDKLIF	TGTGCCTGTGACCCAACTTCCTACGGGAGTACTGGGCTGGGGATATCGAACACCGATAAACTCATCTTT
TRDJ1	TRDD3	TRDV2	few	CACDYWGIPDDNDKLIF	TGTGCCTGTGATTACTGGGGGATACCAGATGATAACGATAAACTCATCTTT
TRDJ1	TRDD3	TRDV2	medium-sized	CACDPAASRDTFTDKLIF	TGTGCCTGTGACCCAGCAGCCAGCAGGGATACGTTCACCGATAAACTCATCTTT
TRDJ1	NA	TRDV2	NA	CACDTVGTLKTDKLIF	TGTGCCTGTGACACCGTTGGGACCCTTAAAACCGATAAACTCATCTTT
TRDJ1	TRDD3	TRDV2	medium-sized	CACDPWGEQYTDKLIF	TGTGCCTGTGACCCCTGGGGGGAACAGTACACCGATAAACTCATCTTT
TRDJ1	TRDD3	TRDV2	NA	CACDTLLGDQYTDKLIF	TGTGCCTGTGACACCCTGTTGGGGGATCAGTACACCGATAAACTCATCTTT
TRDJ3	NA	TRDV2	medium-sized	CACDPSSSSWDTRQMFF	TGTGCCTGTGACCCTAGTTCGAGCTCCTGGGACACCCGACAGATGTTTTTC
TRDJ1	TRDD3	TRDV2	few	CACDPLRSGGYTDKLIF	TGTGCCTGTGACCCCCTACGATCTGGGGGATACACCGATAAACTCATCTTT
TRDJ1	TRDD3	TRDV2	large	CACDTLAGGSYTDKLIF	TGTGCCTGTGACACCCTGGCTGGGGGGTCGTACACCGATAAACTCATCTTT